The source of this TCR beta chain is a study of blood T cell repertoires in COVID-19. Study-wide context: Acute and convalescent COVID-19 specimens originated in the United States, Italy and Spain. PBMCs, B-cell-depleted T cells, or T cells provided the cDNA or gDNA that made up the material.

V lost 0 bases and J lost 4; bases outside the gene matches: 4. The CDR3 loop spans 15 amino acids. From germline, CDR1 is SGHAT and CDR2 FQNNGV. Sequencing used immunoSEQ multiplex PCR; TCRdb keeps in-frame clones, though not all of them. The sample has 150,000 to 200,000 clones, just under 90% seen once; the top ten hold around 13%. What was sequenced was peripheral blood. The receptor was derived from a woman aged 65 to 85 with COVID-19, enrolled during active disease. The rearrangement uses TRBV11-2 and TRBJ2-7; 9 bases align to TRBD2. CDR3 in DNA: TGTGCCAGCAGCTTAGACAGCGGGGGGTTGTACGAGCAGTACTTC. It codes for CASSLDSGGLYEQYF.